Reported below is one T cell receptor (beta chain). The antigen this receptor binds is unknown. No quality values exist for individual bases; no much larger clone is one base distant. The data belong to a study of OX40 agonist ivuxolimab in advanced cancers. For the wider study: Ivuxolimab was an agonistic, fully human IgG2 monoclonal antibody directed against OX40 (CD134), a costimulatory receptor. Partial responses occurred in three dose-escalation patients, of whom one had hepatocellular carcinoma and two had cutaneous melanoma. Peripheral TCRbeta sequencing aimed to test whether ivuxolimab altered TCR sequence diversity and caused clonal T-cell expansion. Intravenous ivuxolimab was administered to patients every 2 weeks at six dose levels: 0.01, 0.1, 0.3, 1.5, 3 and 10 mg/kg. The paper reports the monotherapy dose-escalation portion (N of about 50 patients) of the phase I ivuxolimab trial. Among the roughly 50 dose-escalation patients, about 19 had hepatocellular carcinoma, 15 or so melanoma, 9 renal cell carcinoma and 9 head and neck cancer. Prior anti-PD-1, anti-PD-L1 or anti-CTLA-4 therapy was permitted, and checkpoint inhibitors had been received by about 44% of dose-escalation patients. The dose-escalation cohort was about 83% male with a mean age of 60 years, ranging from roughly 20 to 80. Paper-wide results and their limitations: Low levels of normalized T-cell clonal expansion were also seen in some nonresponding patients. In partial responders in the 0.1-3.0 mg/kg groups, normalized peripheral clonal expansion was found to be among the lowest, especially among CD8+ T cells. Antigen specificity was not determined for the clonally expanded peripheral T cells. After ivuxolimab, expanded clones were on average more numerous among CD8+ T cells than among CD4+ T cells. At doses of 0.1 to 3.0 mg/kg, clonal expansion of both CD4+ and CD8+ T cells in blood was seen between baseline and week 6.

Trimming takes 8 bases from V and 9 bases from J, and the germline ends sit 16 bases apart. CDR1 LNHDA and CDR2 SQIVND are derived from the germline V gene (reference sequence). Including cysteine and phenylalanine, the CDR3 has 12 amino acids. Only the CDR3 part of the read is kept: 36 bases, read in frame from the first base. The trial excluded patients who had a history of autoimmune disease or were on systemic immunosuppression. Peripheral blood for TCR sequencing was collected from all dose cohorts at baseline, on cycle 4 day 1, and on cycle 7 day 1. Samples were obtained from an open-label, multicenter, first-in-human phase I dose-escalation trial of ivuxolimab. The trial enrolled adults with locally advanced or metastatic head and neck squamous cell, hepatocellular, melanoma or renal cell carcinoma. Before TCR sequencing, CD4+ T cells and CD8+ T cells were sorted from peripheral blood as separate populations.

Genomic DNA was isolated from the sorted cells so that the TCRbeta CDR3 region could be sequenced. The immunoSEQ Assay was used to sequence the TCRbeta CDR3 regions. Drawn from immuneACCESS, this table holds only the in-frame rearrangements with V and J called that TCRdb kept. Clones are partly lost; checked studies trace under half to an unresolved V gene and leave the rest unexplained. This sample is represented by 80,000 to 95,000 clones; about 91% of them were singletons. The top ten hold around 0.51% of the sample. The clonotype originates from an adult with an advanced solid tumor such as melanoma, head and neck, liver or kidney cancer. The starting material was CD4+ or CD8+ T cells sorted from blood, obtained in a trial of the OX40 agonist ivuxolimab. The rearranged chain carries TRBV19 and TRBJ1-2, with TRBD1 tentatively as D gene (6 bases match). The DNA sequence is as follows: TGTGCCAGTCTTGACAGGTCTTGGCGCTACACCTTC. Its protein product is CASLDRSWRYTF.